The rows below give T cell receptor beta chains drawn from one sample of a study of T and B cells in COVID-19 patients. Each CDR3 protein is one row after TCRdb ran MiXCR on the multiplex PCR reads. Among under 5,500 distinct CDR3 sequences, 27% were seen once, and the ten largest hold approximately 15%. Source material: blood. The receptors shown here come from a human donor with active COVID-19. The conserved cysteine and the conserved F or W are not part of the CDR3 here. Clone size, where shown, is once, few, many, or a class for clones that have expanded.

j_call clone_size v_call cdr3_length cdr3_aa
TRBJ2-3 - TRBV19 13 ASSPGTGGVDTQY
TRBJ2-7 - TRBV19 12 ASSKGVDAGEQY
TRBJ1-1 - TRBV10-3 10 AISEKATEAF
TRBJ1-6 few TRBV5-1 13 ASSSRQGPNSPLH
TRBJ2-2 - TRBV6-2/TRBV6-3 15 ASSYSLGLAGTGELF
TRBJ1-5 - TRBV11-3 11 ASSLGQNQPQH
TRBJ1-2 few TRBV20-1 11 SARESTGSGYT
TRBJ2-5 few TRBV28 13 ASSETGRRQETQY
TRBJ2-2 - TRBV5-1 13 ASSRTQGSAGELF
TRBJ2-1 - TRBV20-1 15 SAHHYTEASEVNEQF
TRBJ2-3 medium-sized TRBV30 9 AWSLTDTQY
TRBJ2-3 once TRBV7-2 15 ANSLVTSGRGADTQY
TRBJ2-7 medium-sized TRBV19 11 ASSRGGMDEQY
TRBJ1-3 few TRBV18 16 ASSPDRVSYYSGNTIY